The 23 T cell receptor beta chains listed next were all sequenced from one sample in a study of blood T cell repertoires in COVID-19. Assay used: immunoSEQ multiplex PCR; TCRdb lists only in-frame clones, some missing. The table lists some 370,000 clones, around 86% of them singletons. The sequenced sample consisted of PBMCs or T cells enriched from blood (not recorded which). All receptors come from a woman between 50 and 59 years old who had recovered from COVID-19.

The chain links TRBV19 to TRBJ2-7; a weak D match, TRBD1 (6 bases). V lost 2 bases and J 3 bases, leaving 11 bases between the germline ends. Germline CDR1 reads LNHDA; CDR2 reads SQIVND (reference sequence). CDR3 length: 14 residues. The CDR3 loop is CASSIRGRGYEQYF. CDR3 DNA sequence: TGTGCCAGTAGTATACGCGGCAGGGGCTACGAGCAGTACTTC.

The rearrangement joins TRBV6-5 to TRBJ1-2; 11 bases agree with TRBD1. J lost 6 bases, V lost 4 bases, and 10 bases had no gene match. CDR1 and CDR2 (germline): MNHEY, SVGAGI. This CDR3 comprises 16 residues. CDR3 bases: TGTGCCAGCAGTTGGGACAGGGGGTCCCCTCCGGATGGCTACACCTTC. It encodes CASSWDRGSPPDGYTF.

The rearrangement links TRBV2 to TRBJ1-1; 9 nucleotides match TRBD1. CDR1 and CDR2 from the germline V gene are SNHLY and FYNNEI. Trimming removed 1 base from V and 10 bases from J; junction bases left unmatched: 7. The CDR3 length is 14 residues. CDR3 sequence (DNA): TGTGCCAGCAGTGAAGTGACAGGGGGTATGGTAGCTTTCTTT. Translated: CASSEVTGGMVAFF.

This chain joins TRBV5-1 and TRBJ2-7; 7 bases are shared with TRBD2. The J segment lost 1 base and the V segment lost 4 bases, leaving 8 bases of the junction unmatched. The CDR3 runs to 15 residues. Germline V gene data show CDR1 as SGHRS and CDR2 as YFSETQ. CDR3 DNA: TGCGCCAGCAGCCCCGGGGAGGGTGGGTCCTACGAGCAGTACTTC. It codes for CASSPGEGGSYEQYF.

The rearrangement links TRBV4-2 to TRBJ1-1; D is perhaps TRBD1 (6 bases). V shed 0 bases and J shed 1 base, with 24 bases lying between them. The CDR3 length is 20 residues. The germline gives CDR1 LGHNA, CDR2 YNFKEQ. The CDR3 protein is CASSQDPTGRVGRGNTEAFF. DNA for the CDR3: TGTGCCAGCAGCCAAGATCCGACAGGAAGGGTTGGTAGAGGGAACACTGAAGCTTTCTTT.

The rearrangement links TRBV7-2 to TRBJ1-1; D may be TRBD1 (5 bases). Trimming pared 2 bases from V and 4 bases from J, leaving 17 bases between. This CDR3 has 16 residues. Germline V gene data show CDR1 as SGHTA and CDR2 as FQGNSA. CDR3 sequence: CASSLLFQGGGTEAFF. CDR3 coding DNA: TGTGCCAGCAGCTTATTGTTTCAGGGTGGCGGCACTGAAGCTTTCTTT.

The V and J genes are TRBV2 and TRBJ1-4; no reliable D call. The germline V gene encodes CDR1 SNHLY and CDR2 FYNNEI. Trimming left V 10 bases short and J 6 bases short, with 15 bases between. The CDR3 runs 13 residues. The CDR3 is CATLSIRDEKLFF. CDR3 DNA sequence: TGTGCCACCCTTTCGATTCGGGATGAAAAACTGTTTTTT.

The V gene is TRBV5-1, the J gene TRBJ2-2; 7 bases are a match to TRBD1. Trimming removed 4 bases from V and 0 bases from J; junction bases left unmatched: 3. Per the germline V gene, CDR1 is SGHRS and CDR2 is YFSETQ. The CDR3 is 15 residues long. CDR3 DNA sequence: TGCGCCAGCAGCCGGGACAGCCCGAACACCGGGGAGCTGTTTTTT. This encodes CASSRDSPNTGELFF.

This chain joins TRBV18 and TRBJ1-1; no clear D gene. Trimming stripped 3 bases from V and 2 bases from J, with 7 bases between. Germline values: CDR1 KGHSH, CDR2 LQKENI. The CDR3 is 13 residues long. CDR3 amino acids: CASSPMANTEAFF. DNA for the CDR3: TGTGCCAGCTCACCTATGGCAAACACTGAAGCTTTCTTT.

The gene calls are TRBV30 and TRBJ1-2; 12 bases line up with TRBD1. CDR1 and CDR2 from the germline V gene are GTSNPN and SVGIG (reference sequence). The CDR3 has 15 residues. Trimming cost V 6 bases and J 7 bases; bases outside gene matches: 12. CDR3 sequence reads: CACQNRDRGLGGYTF. CDR3 sequence (DNA): TGTGCCTGTCAAAACCGGGACAGGGGGCTTGGTGGCTACACCTTC. The variable domain in full, completed from reference TRBV30 and TRBJ1-2, reads SQTIHQWPATLVQPVGSPLSLECTVEGTSNPNLYWYRQAAGRGLQLLFYSVGIGQISSEVPQNLSASRPQDRQFILSSKKLLLSDSGFYLCACQNRDRGLGGYTFGSGTRLTVV.

As to this clone: One end of the junction is discordant with germline, which a read error may explain. The chain combines TRBV14 with TRBJ2-5; 7 bases are shared with TRBD1. This CDR3 comprises 11 residues. Germline V gene sequence: CDR1 SGHDN, CDR2 FVKESK. The CDR3 bases are TGTGCCAGCAGCCGTTCGACAGGGCTCAACTTC. Its translation is CASSRSTGLNF.

CDR3 bases: TGTGCCAGCAGCCCGATAGCGCGCCCGGGCACAGATACGCAGTATTTT. Amino acid sequence: CASSPIARPGTDTQYF. This chain joins TRBV14 and TRBJ2-3, with D maybe TRBD2 (5 bases). The germline V gene has CDR1 SGHDN and CDR2 FVKESK. This CDR3 comprises 16 residues. The ends were cut back, 4 bases at V and 1 base at J, with 15 bases in the middle.

The chain joins TRBV25-1 to TRBJ1-3; D is ambiguous. Trimming shortened V by 5 bases and J by 1 base, and 6 bases separated the two germline ends. CDR3 size: 13 residues. Germline lookup yields CDR1 MGHDK and CDR2 SYGVNS. CDR3: CASSRESGNTIYF. CDR3 in DNA: TGTGCCAGCAGTCGGGAATCTGGAAACACCATATATTTT. Full variable domain (rest looked up from reference TRBV25-1 and TRBJ1-3): EADIYQTPRYLVIGTGKKITLECSQTMGHDKMYWYQQDPGMELHLIHYSYGVNSTEKGDLSSESTVSRIRTEHFPLTLESARPSHTSQYLCASSRESGNTIYFGEGSWLTVV.

This clone was found once. This CDR3 is CASSVLDRGRSSPLHF. The CDR3 DNA sequence: TGTGCCAGCAGTGTATTGGACAGGGGGAGAAGTTCACCCCTCCACTTT. The chain has TRBV6-1 and TRBJ1-6, with 10 bases aligning to TRBD1. V dropped 4 bases and J dropped 9; count of bases not matched to a gene: 9. CDR1 and CDR2 (germline): MNHNS, SASEGT. The CDR3 has 16 residues.

The V gene is TRBV19, the J gene TRBJ1-1; D is undetermined. V was trimmed by 1 base and J by 1 base, leaving 7 bases between them. Germline CDR1 and CDR2: LNHDA and SQIVND (reference sequence). The CDR3 has 14 amino acids. The DNA of the CDR3 is TGTGCCAGTAGTATAGTTCCAGGGAACACTGAAGCTTTCTTT. Its protein product is CASSIVPGNTEAFF.

The genes are TRBV11-3 and TRBJ2-7; possible D gene TRBD2, 6 bases. Germline V gene lookup returns CDR1 SGHNT and CDR2 YENEEA. The ends were cut back, 2 bases at V and 0 bases at J, with 20 bases in the middle. This CDR3 spans 18 amino acids. DNA for the CDR3: TGTGCCAGCAGCTTATTGCCCTCCGGGGGACCTAACTCCTACGAGCAGTACTTC. It yields the protein CASSLLPSGGPNSYEQYF.

This clone was seen a few times. The gene calls are TRBV5-4 and TRBJ2-3, with 10 bases aligning to TRBD1. Germline CDR1 reads SGHNT; CDR2 reads YYREEE (reference sequence). The CDR3 spans 16 residues. With V trimmed by 4 bases and J by 3 bases, 8 bases remained unmatched. CDR3 sequence (DNA): TGTGCCAGCAGCAGCGGAGGACAGGGGGTGACAGATACGCAGTATTTT. Translating gives CASSSGGQGVTDTQYF.

The chain combines TRBV4-2 with TRBJ2-3, with D unresolved. CDR1 LGHNA and CDR2 YNFKEQ come from the germline V gene. The V gene lost 1 base and the J gene lost 0 bases, with 14 bases spanning the gap. This CDR3 comprises 17 residues. CDR3 in amino acids: CASSQVGGRRSTDTQYF. CDR3 coding DNA: TGTGCCAGCAGCCAAGTCGGCGGAAGACGTAGCACAGATACGCAGTATTTT.

This clone was picked up a small number of times. The chain carries TRBV4-2 and TRBJ1-5, with D uncertain. The V and J ends lost 2 bases and 1 base respectively, with 9 bases between them. The germline V gene has CDR1 LGHNA and CDR2 YNFKEQ. This CDR3 spans 15 amino acids. CDR3 in DNA: TGTGCCAGCAGCCAACGCACCGAGAGCAATCAGCCCCAGCATTTT. It yields the protein CASSQRTESNQPQHF.

The chain uses TRBV18 and TRBJ2-2, with TRBD2 matching over 11 bases. Germline V lookup: CDR1 KGHSH, CDR2 LQKENI. With V trimmed by 0 bases and J by 2 bases, 8 bases remained unmatched. The CDR3 length is 19 residues. CDR3 sequence reads: CASSPPGLAGATNTGELFF. DNA of the CDR3: TGTGCCAGCTCACCACCCGGACTAGCGGGTGCTACTAACACCGGGGAGCTGTTTTTT.

The chain joins TRBV5-5 to TRBJ2-3; 10 bases agree with TRBD1. There are 14 residues in the CDR3. J was trimmed by 6 bases and V by 4 bases; bases with no gene match: 5. Germline CDR1 is SGHKS and CDR2 is YYEKEE (reference sequence). DNA for the CDR3: TGTGCCAGCAGCCCGGACAGGGGGGACGATACGCAGTATTTT. Its translation: CASSPDRGDDTQYF.

The genes are TRBV27 and TRBJ2-1, with a weak D call TRBD2 (5 bases). Trimming removed 5 bases at V and 3 bases at J, with 11 bases between. This CDR3 is built from 14 residues. Per germline, CDR1 MNHEY and CDR2 SMNVEV (reference sequence). The DNA for the CDR3 is TGTGCCAGCAGTGGTAGCGTAGGCTACAATGAGCAGTTCTTC. Translated, it gives CASSGSVGYNEQFF.

The V call is TRBV5-4, the J call TRBJ2-5; D might be TRBD2 (5 bases). Trimming removed 0 bases from V and 0 bases from J, with 6 bases in between. Germline V lookup: CDR1 SGHNT, CDR2 YYREEE (reference sequence). The CDR3 extends over 14 amino acids. The CDR3 region is CASSLGGYQETQYF. In DNA form, the CDR3 reads TGTGCCAGCAGCTTGGGCGGGTACCAAGAGACCCAGTACTTC.